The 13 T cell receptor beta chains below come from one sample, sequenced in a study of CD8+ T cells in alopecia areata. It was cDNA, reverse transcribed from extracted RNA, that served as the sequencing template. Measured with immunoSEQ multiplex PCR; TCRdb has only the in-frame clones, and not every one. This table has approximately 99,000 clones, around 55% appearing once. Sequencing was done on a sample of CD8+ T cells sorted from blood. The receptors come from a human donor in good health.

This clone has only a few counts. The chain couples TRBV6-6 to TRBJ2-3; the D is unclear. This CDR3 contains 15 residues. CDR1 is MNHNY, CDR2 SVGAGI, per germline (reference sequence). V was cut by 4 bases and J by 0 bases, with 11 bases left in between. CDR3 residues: CASSSAETSTDTQYF. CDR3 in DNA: TGTGCCAGCAGTTCAGCAGAGACTAGCACAGATACGCAGTATTTT.

This CDR3 reads CASSDHLGGGDGYTF. CDR3 nucleotides: TGTGCCAGCAGTGACCACCTTGGGGGGGGTGATGGCTACACCTTC. The chain has TRBV28 and TRBJ1-2; TRBD1 might be the D (5 bases). This CDR3 is 15 amino acids long. V dropped 5 bases and J dropped 6 bases, with 19 bases sitting between them. Per the germline V gene, CDR1 is MDHEN and CDR2 is SYDVKM.

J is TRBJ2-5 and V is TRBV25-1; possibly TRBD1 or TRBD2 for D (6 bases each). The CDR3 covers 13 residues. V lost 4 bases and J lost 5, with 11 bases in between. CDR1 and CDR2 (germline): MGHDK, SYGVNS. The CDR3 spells CASSGGAGETQYF. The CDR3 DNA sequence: TGTGCCAGCAGTGGGGGGGCAGGGGAGACCCAGTACTTC.

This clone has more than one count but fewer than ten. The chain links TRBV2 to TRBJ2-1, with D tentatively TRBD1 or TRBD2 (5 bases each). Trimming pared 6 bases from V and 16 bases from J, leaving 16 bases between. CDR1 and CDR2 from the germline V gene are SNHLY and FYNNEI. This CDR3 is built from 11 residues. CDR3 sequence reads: CASRASRDPFF. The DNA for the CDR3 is TGTGCCAGCAGGGCCTCTCGGGACCCATTCTTC.

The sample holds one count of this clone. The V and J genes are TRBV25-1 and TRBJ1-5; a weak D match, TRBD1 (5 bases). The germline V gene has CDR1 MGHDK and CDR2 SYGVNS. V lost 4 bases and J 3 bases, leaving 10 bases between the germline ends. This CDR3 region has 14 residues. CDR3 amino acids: CASSVRGVNQPQHF. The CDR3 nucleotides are TGTGCCAGCAGTGTTAGGGGAGTCAATCAGCCCCAGCATTTT.

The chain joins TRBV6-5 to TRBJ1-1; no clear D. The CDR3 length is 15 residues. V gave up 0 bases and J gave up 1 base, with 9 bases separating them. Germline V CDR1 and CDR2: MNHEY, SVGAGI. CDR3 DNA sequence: TGTGCCAGCAGTTACTCGTTTCAGGAGAACACTGAAGCTTTCTTT. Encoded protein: CASSYSFQENTEAFF.

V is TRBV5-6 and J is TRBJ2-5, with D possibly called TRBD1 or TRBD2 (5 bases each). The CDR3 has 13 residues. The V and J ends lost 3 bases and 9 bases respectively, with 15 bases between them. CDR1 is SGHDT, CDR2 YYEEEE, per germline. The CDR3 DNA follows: TGTGCCAGCAGCTCCTCCGGGACGAGGGCCCAGTACTTC. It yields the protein CASSSSGTRAQYF.

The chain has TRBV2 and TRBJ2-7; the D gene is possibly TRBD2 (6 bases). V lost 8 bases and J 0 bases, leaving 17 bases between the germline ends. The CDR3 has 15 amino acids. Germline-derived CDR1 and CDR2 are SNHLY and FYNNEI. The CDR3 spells CASAGIAVASYEQYF. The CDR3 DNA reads TGTGCCAGCGCGGGGATAGCGGTAGCCTCCTACGAGCAGTACTTC.

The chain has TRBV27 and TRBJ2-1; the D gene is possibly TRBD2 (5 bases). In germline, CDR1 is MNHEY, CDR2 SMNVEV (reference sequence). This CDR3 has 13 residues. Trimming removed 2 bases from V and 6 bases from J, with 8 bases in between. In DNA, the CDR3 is TGTGCCAGCAGTTTACGGGGTTTCAATGAGCAGTTCTTC. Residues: CASSLRGFNEQFF.

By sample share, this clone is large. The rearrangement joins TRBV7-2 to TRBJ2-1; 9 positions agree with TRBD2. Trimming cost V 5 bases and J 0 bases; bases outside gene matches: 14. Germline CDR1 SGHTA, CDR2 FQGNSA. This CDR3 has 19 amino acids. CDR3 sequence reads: CASSRGTSRLEYSYNEQFF. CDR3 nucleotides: TGTGCCAGCAGCCGGGGGACTAGCCGGTTAGAATACTCCTACAATGAGCAGTTCTTC.

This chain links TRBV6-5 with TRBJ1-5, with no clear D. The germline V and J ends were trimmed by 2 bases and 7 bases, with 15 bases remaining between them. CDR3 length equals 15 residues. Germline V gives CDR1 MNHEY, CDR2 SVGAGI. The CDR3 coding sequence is TGTGCCAGCAGTTACCTGGCGGGGTCGGACCAGCCCCAGCATTTT. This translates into CASSYLAGSDQPQHF.

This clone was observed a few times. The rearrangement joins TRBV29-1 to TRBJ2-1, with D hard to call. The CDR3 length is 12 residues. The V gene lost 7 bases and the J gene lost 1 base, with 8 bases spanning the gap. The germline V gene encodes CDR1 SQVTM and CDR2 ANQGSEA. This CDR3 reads CSGYKSYNEQFF. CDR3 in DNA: TGCAGCGGCTATAAGTCCTACAATGAGCAGTTCTTC.

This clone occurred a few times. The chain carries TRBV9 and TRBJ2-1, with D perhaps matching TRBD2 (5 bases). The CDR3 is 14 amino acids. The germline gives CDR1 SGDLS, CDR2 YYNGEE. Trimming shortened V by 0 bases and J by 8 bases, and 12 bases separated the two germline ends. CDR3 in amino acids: CASSVDIGSHEQFF. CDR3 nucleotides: TGTGCCAGCAGCGTAGATATAGGGAGCCATGAGCAGTTCTTC.